The clone carrying this T cell receptor (beta chain) was seen more than once but under ten times. Its specificity is unknown. TCRdb's table, derived via immunoSEQ multiplex PCR, lists solely in-frame clones and lacks some. The sample lists around 24,000 clones, around 72% seen once, with approximately 3.6% in the top ten. This specimen belongs to a study of radiotherapy plus CTLA-4 blockade in lung cancer. At the level of the study: Objective responses occurred in 18% of patients; around 31% had disease control.

Findings and caveats of the study: Alongside interferon-beta, early blood T cell clone dynamics were reportedly the best predictor of response. Blood saw expansion of tumor-derived TCR clones after radiotherapy plus ipilimumab.

The sequences come from peripheral blood, collected from a patient treated with radiotherapy plus ipilimumab. The TCR comes from a human donor with non-small cell lung cancer who had stable disease on radiotherapy plus ipilimumab.

This CDR3 is CASSLRGNTLSGNTIYF. CDR3 nucleotide sequence: TGTGCCAGCAGTTTAAGGGGCAACACGCTCTCTGGAAACACCATATATTTT. V and J are TRBV27 and TRBJ1-3; D is perhaps TRBD1 (5 bases). The CDR3 length is 17 residues. The ends were cut back, 2 bases at V and 0 bases at J, with 14 bases in the middle. In germline, CDR1 is MNHEY, CDR2 SMNVEV (reference sequence).